Listed below are T cell receptor beta chains from one sample, sequenced in a study of human T cells and chemical hapten exposure. TCRdb re-called the RACE reads through MiXCR, storing one row per CDR3 protein. The sample shows under 75,000 distinct CDR3 sequences, about 8% of them seen only once. The source material was whole blood, sampled in connection with sensitization to the hapten diphenylcyclopropenone (DPC). The source is a woman aged 50 to 65 with alopecia areata. Some clones in this sample may be carry-over from other donors' samples. Both conserved end residues are part of each CDR3. Each record gives: J gene, CDR3 length, V gene, CDR3 protein.

j_call: TRBJ1-1
cdr3_length: 13
v_call: TRBV6-5
cdr3_aa: CASSYSDYDRAFF

j_call: TRBJ1-5
cdr3_length: 14
v_call: TRBV28
cdr3_aa: CASSNGGINQPQHF

j_call: TRBJ2-3
cdr3_length: 15
v_call: TRBV20-1
cdr3_aa: CSARGWTSSTDTQYF

j_call: TRBJ2-3
cdr3_length: 12
v_call: TRBV6-2/TRBV6-3
cdr3_aa: CATERDADTQYF

j_call: TRBJ1-5
cdr3_length: 13
v_call: TRBV27
cdr3_aa: CASSTEPNQPQHF

j_call: TRBJ2-5
cdr3_length: 14
v_call: TRBV11-1
cdr3_aa: CASSAGRLQETQYF

j_call: TRBJ2-7
cdr3_length: 11
v_call: TRBV20-1
cdr3_aa: CSVPVSYEQYF

j_call: TRBJ1-5
cdr3_length: 13
v_call: TRBV6-1
cdr3_aa: CASTEGLNQPQHF

j_call: TRBJ1-5
cdr3_length: 14
v_call: TRBV2
cdr3_aa: CASSVGQGRQPQHF

j_call: TRBJ2-7
cdr3_length: 14
v_call: TRBV25-1
cdr3_aa: CASGTTGVRHEQYF

j_call: TRBJ1-6
cdr3_length: 18
v_call: TRBV27
cdr3_aa: CASSVLRGESSYNSPLHF

j_call: TRBJ2-7
cdr3_length: 11
v_call: TRBV29-1
cdr3_aa: CSGVQGLRQYF

j_call: TRBJ2-1
cdr3_length: 14
v_call: TRBV28
cdr3_aa: CASSYTPRGDEQFF

j_call: TRBJ1-1
cdr3_length: 15
v_call: TRBV29-1
cdr3_aa: CSVGRLGQRATEAFF

j_call: TRBJ2-1
cdr3_length: 13
v_call: TRBV6-2/TRBV6-3
cdr3_aa: CASSYSTPPEQFF

j_call: TRBJ2-5
cdr3_length: 14
v_call: TRBV7-9
cdr3_aa: CASSRQGFQETQYF

j_call: TRBJ1-3
cdr3_length: 11
v_call: TRBV6-6
cdr3_aa: CASQIGNTIYF

j_call: TRBJ2-5
cdr3_length: 15
v_call: TRBV7-2
cdr3_aa: CAGAGGSGSAETQYF

j_call: TRBJ1-1
cdr3_length: 13
v_call: TRBV2
cdr3_aa: CASSAKENTEAFF

j_call: TRBJ1-2
cdr3_length: 13
v_call: TRBV5-4
cdr3_aa: CASSLEANYGYTF

j_call: TRBJ1-5
cdr3_length: 14
v_call: TRBV29-1
cdr3_aa: CSVGEGTGNQPQHF

j_call: TRBJ1-2
cdr3_length: 12
v_call: TRBV14
cdr3_aa: CASSQSSHGYTF